The 18 T cell receptor beta chains reported below all come from one sample, sequenced in a study of shared clonotypes between healthy human individuals. Generated by immunoSEQ multiplex PCR, the TCRdb table keeps only in-frame clones and is missing some. The profile covers about 1.1 million clones, with 77% appearing a single time and about 0.89% taken by the ten largest. The sequenced material came from memory CD4+ T cells from PBMCs. Subset given: CD45RA-negative fraction. These receptors were collected from a man between 18 and 29 years old in good health. Some clones in this sample may be carry-over from other donors' samples.

This clone showed up just a few times. The CDR3 spells CASRRQGSQEKLFF. For the CDR3, the DNA is TGTGCCAGCAGAAGACAGGGAAGTCAGGAAAAACTGTTTTTT. The rearrangement uses TRBV6-1 and TRBJ1-4; 7 positions agree with TRBD1. The germline gives CDR1 MNHNS, CDR2 SASEGT. J lost 8 bases, V lost 6 bases, and 9 bases had no gene match. CDR3 size: 14 residues.

This clone came up once. V gene TRBV2 combines with J gene TRBJ2-1; 7 bases are a match to TRBD1. The V gene end was trimmed by 6 bases and the J gene end by 2 bases; junction bases not matched to a gene: 4. Germline V lookup: CDR1 SNHLY, CDR2 FYNNEI. The CDR3 covers 14 residues. DNA for the CDR3: TGTGCCAGCAGGCAGGGGGTCACCTACAATGAGCAGTTCTTC. Its protein product is CASRQGVTYNEQFF.

This clone was recorded a few times. With a much larger clone just one base away, this may be a read error. The rearrangement uses TRBV27 and TRBJ1-5; TRBD1 matches 8 bases. This CDR3 contains 14 residues. CDR1 is MNHEY, CDR2 SMNVEV, per germline (reference sequence). V was pared by 5 bases and J by 2 bases, with 2 bases of the junction left unmatched. CDR3 nucleotides: TGTGCCAGCAGTGCGACAGGGGGCAATCAGCCCCAGCATTTT. It yields the protein CASSATGGNQPQHF.

The chain links TRBV27 to TRBJ2-7, with D uncertain. With 0 bases removed from V and 4 bases from J, the gap between germline ends came to 19 bases. The CDR3 runs to 17 residues. Germline V CDR1 and CDR2: MNHEY, SMNVEV (reference sequence). The CDR3 protein is CASSLSFRSTYPYEQYF. DNA of the CDR3: TGTGCCAGCAGTTTATCATTCCGGTCCACTTACCCTTACGAGCAGTACTTC.

This clone was seen a handful of times. This chain uses TRBV9 with TRBJ1-5; D is ambiguous. The ends were cut back, 3 bases at V and 5 bases at J, with 18 bases in the middle. There are 16 residues in the CDR3. Germline-derived CDR1 and CDR2 are SGDLS and YYNGEE. The CDR3 spells CASSAHARSGDQPQHF. CDR3 nucleotides: TGTGCCAGCAGCGCCCATGCACGAAGCGGGGATCAGCCCCAGCATTTT.

The chain recombines TRBV5-6 with TRBJ2-7; D is unclear. Trimming shortened V by 0 bases and J by 6 bases, and 4 bases separated the two germline ends. The germline V gene encodes CDR1 SGHDT and CDR2 YYEEEE. The CDR3 has 11 amino acids. The CDR3 reads CASSLGAEQYF. CDR3 sequence (DNA): TGTGCCAGCAGCTTGGGGGCCGAGCAGTACTTC.

The rearrangement uses TRBV9 and TRBJ2-5; TRBD1 aligns across 7 bases. With 1 base clipped from V and 1 base from J, the junction kept 7 bases outside the gene matches. Germline CDR1 and CDR2: SGDLS and YYNGEE. The CDR3 runs 16 residues. This CDR3 reads CASSVTPTGIQETQYF. CDR3 DNA sequence: TGTGCCAGCAGCGTAACCCCGACAGGGATCCAAGAGACCCAGTACTTC.

The chain uses TRBV30 and TRBJ1-2; D uncertain. V dropped 3 bases and J dropped 2 bases, with 7 bases sitting between them. Germline values: CDR1 GTSNPN, CDR2 SVGIG (reference sequence). This CDR3 is built from 12 residues. CDR3 in DNA: TGTGCCTGGAGGGGAGGGAACTATGGCTACACCTTC. This encodes CAWRGGNYGYTF. The complete variable domain, with remaining parts taken from reference TRBV30 and TRBJ1-2, reads SQTIHQWPATLVQPVGSPLSLECTVEGTSNPNLYWYRQAAGRGLQLLFYSVGIGQISSEVPQNLSASRPQDRQFILSSKKLLLSDSGFYLCAWRGGNYGYTFGSGTRLTVV.

V gene TRBV7-6 combines with J gene TRBJ2-3; 12 nucleotides line up with TRBD2. CDR1 is SGHVS and CDR2 is FNYEAQ in the germline V gene. J gave up 5 bases and V 4 bases, and 7 bases lay outside the gene matches. CDR3 length: 16 amino acids. CDR3 coding DNA: TGTGCCAGCAGCTCCAGACTAGCGGGAGCTGGAGATACGCAGTATTTT. Its translation: CASSSRLAGAGDTQYF.

J is TRBJ2-3 and V is TRBV4-2; D may be TRBD2 (6 bases). The CDR3 length is 15 residues. Germline V gene sequence: CDR1 LGHNA, CDR2 YNFKEQ. V lost 5 bases and J lost 3, with 15 bases in between. The CDR3 sequence: CASSNIGTSTDTQYF. As DNA, the CDR3 is TGTGCCAGCAGCAATATCGGGACTTCGACAGATACGCAGTATTTT.

For this clone: The sample has other DNA sequences that encode this CDR3 too. V gene TRBV5-1 combines with J gene TRBJ2-3; D call uncertain. CDR3 length equals 14 residues. Germline V gives CDR1 SGHRS, CDR2 YFSETQ. The V end was cut by 2 bases, the J end by 2 bases, with 9 bases between. CDR3 residues: CASSLLSPTDTQYF. CDR3 DNA: TGCGCCAGCAGCTTACTTTCGCCCACAGATACGCAGTATTTT.

The CDR3 here is CASSDPGGNTEAFF. CDR3 DNA: TGTGCCAGCTCGGACCCGGGGGGGAACACTGAAGCTTTCTTT. The chain is built from TRBV18 and TRBJ1-1; D might be TRBD1 (5 bases). Trimming took off 6 bases at V and 1 base at J, with 12 bases between the two ends. CDR1 and CDR2 from the germline V gene are KGHSH and LQKENI. CDR3 length: 14 residues.

The chain recombines TRBV6-6 with TRBJ2-3; 7 nucleotides agree with TRBD1. CDR3 length equals 14 residues. V lost 5 bases to trimming and J lost 6 bases; unmatched junction nucleotides: 8. Germline CDR1 MNHNY, CDR2 SVGAGI (reference sequence). CDR3 in amino acids: CASSRQGGVDTQYF. The CDR3 DNA sequence: TGTGCCAGCAGTCGACAGGGCGGCGTGGATACGCAGTATTTT.

The rearrangement links TRBV7-2 to TRBJ2-4, with D perhaps matching TRBD1 or TRBD2 (5 bases each). The CDR3 consists of 16 residues. Trimming pared 5 bases from V and 3 bases from J, leaving 17 bases between. The germline V gene has CDR1 SGHTA and CDR2 FQGNSA. The CDR3 loop is CASSRFVWGSKNIQYF. CDR3 sequence (DNA): TGTGCCAGCAGCCGTTTCGTTTGGGGGAGCAAAAACATTCAGTACTTC.

Notes on this clone: This likely came from a read error, as a far larger clone is one base away. The chain links TRBV7-2 to TRBJ2-3, with D uncertain. Trimming removed 5 bases from V and 2 bases from J, with 2 bases in between. This CDR3 region has 11 residues. Germline CDR1 and CDR2: SGHTA and FQGNSA. The DNA for the CDR3 is TGTGCCAGCAGCGTCACAGATACGCAGTATTTT. Its translation is CASSVTDTQYF. Filled out from reference TRBV7-2 and TRBJ2-3, the complete variable domain reads GAGVSQSPSNKVTEKGKDVELRCDPISGHTALYWYRQSLGQGLEFLIYFQGNSAPDKSGLPSDRFSAERTGGSVSTLTIQRTQQEDSAVYLCASSVTDTQYFGPGTRLTVL.

This clone was detected only once. A read error may account for a junction end that differs from germline. This chain uses TRBV5-1 with TRBJ2-7; the D call may be TRBD1 or TRBD2 (5 bases each). The CDR3 loop spans 14 amino acids. Per the germline V gene, CDR1 is SGHRS and CDR2 is YFSETQ. Written as DNA, the CDR3 is TGTGCCAGCAGCTTTCCTGGGGGTCATGACGAGCAGTACTTC. The encoded protein is CASSFPGGHDEQYF.

The chain recombines TRBV28 with TRBJ1-3, with 8 nucleotides matching TRBD1. CDR1 and CDR2 (germline): MDHEN, SYDVKM. This CDR3 has 15 amino acids. V lost 5 bases and J lost 3; bases outside the gene matches: 6. CDR3: CASSDGTGRGNTIYF. The CDR3, as DNA: TGTGCCAGCAGTGACGGGACAGGACGTGGAAACACCATATATTTT. The full variable domain, in which reference TRBV28 and TRBJ1-3 provide the parts outside the CDR3, is DVKVTQSSRYLVKRTGEKVFLECVQDMDHENMFWYRQDPGLGLRLIYFSYDVKMKEKGDIPEGYSVSREKKERFSLILESASTNQTSMYLCASSDGTGRGNTIYFGEGSWLTVV.

The chain carries TRBV7-3 and TRBJ1-1; the D is unclear. CDR1 and CDR2 (germline): SGHTA, FQGTGA. V gave up 5 bases and J gave up 2 bases, with 12 bases separating them. The CDR3 contains 14 residues. CDR3 protein: CASSERGPNTEAFF. CDR3 in DNA: TGTGCCAGCAGCGAACGCGGGCCCAACACTGAAGCTTTCTTT.